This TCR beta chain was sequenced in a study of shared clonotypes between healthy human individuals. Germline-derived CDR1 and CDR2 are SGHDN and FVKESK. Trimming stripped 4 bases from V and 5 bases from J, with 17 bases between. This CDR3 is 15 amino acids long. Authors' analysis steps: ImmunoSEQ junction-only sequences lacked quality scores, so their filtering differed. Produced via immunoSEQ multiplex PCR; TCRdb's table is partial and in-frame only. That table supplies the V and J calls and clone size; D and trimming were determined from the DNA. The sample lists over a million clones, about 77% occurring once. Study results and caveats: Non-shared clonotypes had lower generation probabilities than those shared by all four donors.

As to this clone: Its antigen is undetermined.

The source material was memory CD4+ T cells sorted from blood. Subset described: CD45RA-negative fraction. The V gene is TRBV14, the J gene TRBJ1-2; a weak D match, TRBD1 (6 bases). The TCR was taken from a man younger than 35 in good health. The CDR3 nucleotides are TGTGCCAGCAGCCCACGCCGACAGGCAGGGTATGGCTACACCTTC. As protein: CASSPRRQAGYGYTF.